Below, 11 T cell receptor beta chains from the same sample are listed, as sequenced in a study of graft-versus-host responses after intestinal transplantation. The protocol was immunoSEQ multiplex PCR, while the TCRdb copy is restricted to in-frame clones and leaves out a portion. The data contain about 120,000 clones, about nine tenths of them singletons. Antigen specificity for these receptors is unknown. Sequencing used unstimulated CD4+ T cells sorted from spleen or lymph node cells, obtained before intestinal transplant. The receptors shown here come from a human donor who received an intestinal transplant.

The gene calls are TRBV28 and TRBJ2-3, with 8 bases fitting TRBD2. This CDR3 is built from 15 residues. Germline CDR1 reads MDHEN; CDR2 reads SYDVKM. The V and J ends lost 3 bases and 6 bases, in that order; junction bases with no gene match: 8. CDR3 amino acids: CASSFPAGVSDTQYF. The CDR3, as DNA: TGTGCCAGCAGTTTCCCAGCGGGAGTTTCGGATACGCAGTATTTT.

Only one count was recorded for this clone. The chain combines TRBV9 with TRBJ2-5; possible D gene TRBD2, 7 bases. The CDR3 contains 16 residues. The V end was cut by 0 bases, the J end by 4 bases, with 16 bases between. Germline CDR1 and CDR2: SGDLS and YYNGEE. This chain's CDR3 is CASSVAGGGQGETQYF. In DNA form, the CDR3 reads TGTGCCAGCAGCGTAGCGGGCGGGGGCCAGGGAGAGACCCAGTACTTC.

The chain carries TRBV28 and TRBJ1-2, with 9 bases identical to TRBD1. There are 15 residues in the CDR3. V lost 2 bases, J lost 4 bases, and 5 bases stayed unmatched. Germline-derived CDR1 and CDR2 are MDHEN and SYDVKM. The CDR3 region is CASSLRTGALYGYTF. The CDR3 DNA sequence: TGTGCCAGCAGTTTAAGGACAGGGGCCCTCTATGGCTACACCTTC.

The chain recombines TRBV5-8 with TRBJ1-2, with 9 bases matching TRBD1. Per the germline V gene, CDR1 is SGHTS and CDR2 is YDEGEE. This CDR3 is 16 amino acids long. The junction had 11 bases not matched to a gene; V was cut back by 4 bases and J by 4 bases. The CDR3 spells CASSHAGTGKFYGYTF. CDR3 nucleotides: TGTGCCAGCAGCCATGCTGGGACAGGGAAATTCTATGGCTACACCTTC.

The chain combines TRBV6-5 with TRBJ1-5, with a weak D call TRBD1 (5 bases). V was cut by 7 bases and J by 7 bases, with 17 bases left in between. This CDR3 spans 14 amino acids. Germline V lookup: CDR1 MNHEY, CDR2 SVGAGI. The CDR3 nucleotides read TGTGCCAGCACCCCCGCTTGGGGGGAACAGCCCCAGCATTTT. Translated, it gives CASTPAWGEQPQHF.

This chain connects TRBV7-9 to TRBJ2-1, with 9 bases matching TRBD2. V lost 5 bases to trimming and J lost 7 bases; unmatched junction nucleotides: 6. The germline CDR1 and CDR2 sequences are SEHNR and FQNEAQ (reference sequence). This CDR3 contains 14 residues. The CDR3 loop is CASSASGNVNEQFF. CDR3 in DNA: TGTGCCAGCAGCGCTAGCGGGAACGTTAATGAGCAGTTCTTC.

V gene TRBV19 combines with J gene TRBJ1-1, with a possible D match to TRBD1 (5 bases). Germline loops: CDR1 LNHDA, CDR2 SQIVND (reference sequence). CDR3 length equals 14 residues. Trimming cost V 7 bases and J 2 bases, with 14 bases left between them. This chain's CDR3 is CASKFTGVNTEAFF. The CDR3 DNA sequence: TGTGCCAGTAAGTTTACAGGCGTAAACACTGAAGCTTTCTTT. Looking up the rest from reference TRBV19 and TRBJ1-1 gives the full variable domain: DGGITQSPKYLFRKEGQNVTLSCEQNLNHDAMYWYRQDPGQGLRLIYYSQIVNDFQKGDIAEGYSVSREKKESFPLTVTSAQKNPTAFYLCASKFTGVNTEAFFGQGTRLTVV.

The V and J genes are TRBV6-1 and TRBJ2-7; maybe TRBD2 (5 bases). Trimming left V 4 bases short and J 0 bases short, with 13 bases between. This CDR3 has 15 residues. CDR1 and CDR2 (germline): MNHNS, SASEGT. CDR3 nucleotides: TGTGCCAGCAGTGCCTGGACTGAGAGCTCCTACGAGCAGTACTTC. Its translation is CASSAWTESSYEQYF.

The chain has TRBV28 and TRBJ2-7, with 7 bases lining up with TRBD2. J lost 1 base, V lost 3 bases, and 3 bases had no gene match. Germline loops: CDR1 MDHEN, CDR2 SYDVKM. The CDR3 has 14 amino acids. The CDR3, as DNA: TGTGCCAGCAGTTTGGGGGGGAAATCCTACGAGCAGTACTTC. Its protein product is CASSLGGKSYEQYF.

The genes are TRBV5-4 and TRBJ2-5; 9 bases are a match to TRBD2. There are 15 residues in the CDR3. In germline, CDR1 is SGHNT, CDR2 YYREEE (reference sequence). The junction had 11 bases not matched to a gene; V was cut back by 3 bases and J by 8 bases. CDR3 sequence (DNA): TGTGCCAGCAGCTGGGATAGCGGGGGCGCCAGTACCCAGTACTTC. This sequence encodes CASSWDSGGASTQYF. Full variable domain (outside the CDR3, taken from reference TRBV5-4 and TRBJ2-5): ETGVTQSPTHLIKTRGQQVTLRCSSQSGHNTVSWYQQALGQGPQFIFQYYREEENGRGNFPPRFSGLQFPNYSSELNVNALELDDSALYLCASSWDSGGASTQYFGPGTRLLVL.

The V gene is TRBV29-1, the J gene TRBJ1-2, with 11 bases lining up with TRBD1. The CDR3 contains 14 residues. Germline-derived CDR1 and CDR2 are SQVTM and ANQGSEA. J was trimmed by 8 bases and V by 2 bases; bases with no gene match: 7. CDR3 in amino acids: CSVETWDRGGGYTF. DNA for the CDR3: TGCAGCGTTGAAACCTGGGACAGGGGGGGCGGCTACACCTTC.